This record looks at one T cell receptor (beta chain) sequence and its context. This clone may be a read error of a much larger clone one base away. This sample is part of a study of lung T cells in sarcoidosis with Löfgren's syndrome. A single record per CDR3 protein comes from TCRdb applying MiXCR to the reads. The data contain tens of thousands of distinct CDR3 sequences, around 20% of them singletons. The sequence was obtained from a human donor with sarcoidosis (Löfgren's syndrome or another form), or a control subject (not recorded which). Sequencing input: CD4+ T cells from PBMCs.

The CDR3 region has the DNA TGTGCCAGCAGTGGACAGAGCTCAAATCAGCCCCAGCATTTT. Protein sequence: CASSGQSSNQPQHF. This chain uses TRBV6-1 with TRBJ1-5; D might be TRBD1 (5 bases). The length of the CDR3 is 14 residues. From germline, CDR1 is MNHNS and CDR2 SASEGT. Trimming pared 4 bases from V and 4 bases from J, leaving 11 bases between.